This TCR beta chain was found in a study of blood T cell repertoires in COVID-19. Background on the study: Sites in the United States, Italy and Spain provided acute and convalescent COVID-19 samples.

Per the authors' pipeline: By means of reference gene primer amplification, nucleated cell counts were estimated. Method: immunoSEQ multiplex PCR; TCRdb's copy keeps in-frame clones and lacks some. D and trimming were read from the DNA, whereas the V and J calls and clone size are those reported in that table. The sample consists of approximately 300,000 clones, over 80% of them appearing once. Germline CDR1 LNHDA, CDR2 SQIVND (reference sequence). Trimming left V 4 bases short and J 2 bases short, with 10 bases between. This CDR3 spans 14 amino acids. Seattle researchers signed up patients amid active infection and tracked them longitudinally.

V gene TRBV19 combines with J gene TRBJ2-3, with D perhaps matching TRBD2 (6 bases). This clonotype was obtained from a woman in her fifties or sixties with COVID-19, enrolled during active disease. The sequencing sample was made of peripheral blood. CDR3 coding DNA: TGTGCCAGTAGTAGACCGGGAGCCACAGATACGCAGTATTTT. The encoded protein is CASSRPGATDTQYF. The full variable domain, rest sourced from reference TRBV19 and TRBJ2-3, is DGGITQSPKYLFRKEGQNVTLSCEQNLNHDAMYWYRQDPGQGLRLIYYSQIVNDFQKGDIAEGYSVSREKKESFPLTVTSAQKNPTAFYLCASSRPGATDTQYFGPGTRLTVL.